The clone carrying this T cell receptor (beta chain) was seen many times. The target antigen is unknown. The sample comes from a study of regulatory T cells in long-lasting Graves disease. The time point was: newly diagnosed GD, antithyroid drugs for less than 3 months. From PBMCs, RNA was extracted and then used to make the TCR library. Diagnoses of Graves' disease were made by American Thyroid Association guidelines. With V trimmed by 6 bases and J by 3 bases, 16 bases remained unmatched. Per the germline V gene, CDR1 is MDHEN and CDR2 is SYDVKM. This CDR3 contains 17 residues. CDR3-region Arm-PCR and iRepertoire HTBI primers produced the TCR beta libraries. TCRdb called the multiplex PCR reads again in MiXCR, with one record for every CDR3 protein. The sample records some 320,000 distinct CDR3 sequences, 18% being singletons. Study results and limitations: Persistent Graves' patients had lower TCR diversity than newly diagnosed ones. Gene preferences differed: TRBV28, TRBJ1-2, TRBJ2-5 in persistent cases. With a few thousand shared public clonotypes, persistent patients exceeded new patients, who shared 966.

Here the sequenced sample was peripheral blood mononuclear cells (PBMCs), taken at new diagnosis, from a patient treated with antithyroid drugs. The chain couples TRBV28 to TRBJ2-7, with TRBD1 matching over 8 bases. The clonotype originates from a female donor with Graves disease. The CDR3 sequence is CASRVYSLGQGDYEQYF. DNA for the CDR3: TGTGCCAGCAGAGTTTATTCCCTAGGACAGGGAGACTACGAGCAGTACTTC. Full variable domain (rest looked up from reference TRBV28 and TRBJ2-7): DVKVTQSSRYLVKRTGEKVFLECVQDMDHENMFWYRQDPGLGLRLIYFSYDVKMKEKGDIPEGYSVSREKKERFSLILESASTNQTSMYLCASRVYSLGQGDYEQYFGPGTRLTVT.